Included here is one TCR beta chain sequence, with context. The CDR3 is made up of 16 amino acids. With 6 bases clipped from V and 0 bases from J, the junction kept 8 bases outside the gene matches. CDR1 is SGHTS, CDR2 YDEGEE, per germline. This sample stems from a study of blood T cell repertoires in COVID-19. Study-wide background: Researchers got acute and convalescent COVID-19 samples from the United States, Italy and Spain.

Original methodology: Nucleated cell number was recorded as an estimate derived from reference gene primer amplification. Some clones are missing from TCRdb's copy, which holds only in-frame ones; the method was immunoSEQ multiplex PCR. The D gene and trimming were derived from the DNA, and the V and J assignments and clone size from that table. In the table there are more than 300,000 clones, around 87% of which are singletons. Enrollment of patients from Seattle took place during active infection, with longitudinal follow-up. The chain uses TRBV5-8 and TRBJ2-1; 8 bases map to TRBD1. The origin of this receptor is a woman aged 25 to 45 with COVID-19, enrolled during active disease. The sequencing input was peripheral blood. CDR3 sequence (DNA): TGTGCCAGCACCAGACAGGGGTCGAGCTCCTACAATGAGCAGTTCTTC. The encoded protein is CASTRQGSSSYNEQFF.